One sample yielded the 11 T cell receptor beta chains listed below, sequenced in a study of blood T cell repertoires in COVID-19. Method: immunoSEQ multiplex PCR; TCRdb's copy keeps in-frame clones and lacks some. The sample lists over 350,000 clones, 87% occurring once. The sequencing sample was made of PBMCs or T cells enriched from blood (not recorded which). All receptors derive from a woman under 30 with acute COVID-19.

The chain combines TRBV5-1 with TRBJ1-3; TRBD1 might be the D (5 bases). This CDR3 is 14 amino acids long. V dropped 4 bases and J dropped 2 bases, with 10 bases sitting between them. The V gene's germline CDR1 is SGHRS and CDR2 YFSETQ. The CDR3 nucleotides read TGCGCCAGCAGCCCTCGGGGGGCTGGAAACACCATATATTTT. It encodes CASSPRGAGNTIYF.

The V and J genes are TRBV19 and TRBJ1-4; 8 bases line up with TRBD1. Trimming at V came to 6 bases and at J to 10 bases, leaving 16 bases not matched to a gene. The CDR3 has 16 amino acids. Germline CDR1 is LNHDA and CDR2 is SQIVND (reference sequence). The CDR3 sequence: CASSPGHSGTGGKLFF. The CDR3 DNA follows: TGTGCCAGTAGCCCAGGTCACTCCGGGACAGGCGGAAAACTGTTTTTT.

The chain uses TRBV4-1 and TRBJ1-6; TRBD1 is a possible D gene (5 bases). From germline, CDR1 is MGHRA and CDR2 YSYEKL. This CDR3 comprises 13 residues. Trimming left V 4 bases short and J 13 bases short, with 14 bases between. Here the CDR3 reads CASSPGGELPLHF. In DNA, the CDR3 is TGCGCCAGCAGCCCCGGAGGGGAACTTCCCCTCCACTTT.

This chain connects TRBV5-1 to TRBJ1-1, with 9 bases matching TRBD1. From germline, CDR1 is SGHRS and CDR2 YFSETQ. The CDR3 runs 15 residues. V lost 4 bases to trimming and J lost 5 bases; unmatched junction nucleotides: 9. The CDR3 is CASSPRTGVRTEAFF. Written as DNA, the CDR3 is TGCGCCAGCAGCCCACGGACAGGGGTGAGGACTGAAGCTTTCTTT.

V is TRBV9 and J is TRBJ1-2, with TRBD1 identical over 7 bases. The CDR3 spans 15 residues. From germline, CDR1 is SGDLS and CDR2 YYNGEE. V dropped 4 bases and J dropped 0; count of bases not matched to a gene: 6. CDR3 residues: CASSQPGTANYGYTF. CDR3 nucleotide sequence: TGTGCCAGCAGCCAGCCCGGGACAGCTAACTATGGCTACACCTTC.

V gene TRBV5-6 combines with J gene TRBJ2-5, with 7 bases aligning to TRBD1. Germline CDR1 and CDR2: SGHDT and YYEEEE. The CDR3 runs to 14 residues. J was trimmed by 4 bases and V by 4 bases; bases with no gene match: 7. The CDR3: CASSLTGFGETQYF. The DNA of the CDR3 is TGTGCCAGCAGCCTGACAGGGTTCGGAGAGACCCAGTACTTC.

V gene TRBV7-2 combines with J gene TRBJ2-7, with TRBD2 identical over 9 bases. Germline lookup yields CDR1 SGHTA and CDR2 FQGNSA. V shed 3 bases and J 0 bases; nucleotides not matched to a gene: 3. The CDR3 runs to 15 residues. The CDR3 reads CASSFSGGYSYEQYF. The CDR3 nucleotides read TGTGCCAGCAGCTTTAGCGGGGGATACTCCTACGAGCAGTACTTC.

The chain carries TRBV11-3 and TRBJ2-5, with 10 positions matching TRBD2. CDR1 SGHNT and CDR2 YENEEA come from the germline V gene. The trim removed 3 bases at V and 1 base at J, leaving 2 bases unmatched. This CDR3 comprises 15 residues. The CDR3 protein is CASSLGTSVQETQYF. The CDR3 DNA reads as TGTGCCAGCAGCTTGGGGACTAGCGTCCAAGAGACCCAGTACTTC. Full variable domain (outside the CDR3, taken from reference TRBV11-3 and TRBJ2-5): EAGVVQSPRYKIIEKKQPVAFWCNPISGHNTLYWYLQNLGQGPELLIRYENEEAVDDSQLPKDRFSAERLKGVDSTLKIQPAELGDSAVYLCASSLGTSVQETQYFGPGTRLLVL.

The chain is built from TRBV13 and TRBJ1-1; the D gene is possibly TRBD1 (5 bases). Trimming removed 5 bases from V and 0 bases from J, with 7 bases in between. The CDR3 consists of 13 residues. Germline CDR1 is PRHDT and CDR2 is FYEKMQ (reference sequence). The DNA of the CDR3 is TGTGCCAGCAGCAAACAGGTGAACACTGAAGCTTTCTTT. Amino acid sequence: CASSKQVNTEAFF.

The chain links TRBV9 to TRBJ2-7, with 13 bases identical to TRBD2. The CDR3 runs 13 residues. V dropped 4 bases and J dropped 6; count of bases not matched to a gene: 1. Germline V gene lookup returns CDR1 SGDLS and CDR2 YYNGEE. The CDR3 here is CASSRTSGGEQYF. The CDR3 DNA reads as TGTGCCAGCAGCAGGACTAGCGGGGGCGAGCAGTACTTC.

The rearrangement uses TRBV5-4 and TRBJ2-7; 7 nucleotides align to TRBD2. V was pared by 4 bases and J by 0 bases, with 7 bases of the junction left unmatched. This CDR3 comprises 15 residues. Germline V gene data show CDR1 as SGHNT and CDR2 as YYREEE (reference sequence). CDR3 sequence (DNA): TGTGCCAGCAGCCCCGGGACTACCGACTCCTACGAGCAGTACTTC. Protein: CASSPGTTDSYEQYF. The full variable domain, its missing parts supplied by reference TRBV5-4 and TRBJ2-7, is ETGVTQSPTHLIKTRGQQVTLRCSSQSGHNTVSWYQQALGQGPQFIFQYYREEENGRGNFPPRFSGLQFPNYSSELNVNALELDDSALYLCASSPGTTDSYEQYFGPGTRLTVT.